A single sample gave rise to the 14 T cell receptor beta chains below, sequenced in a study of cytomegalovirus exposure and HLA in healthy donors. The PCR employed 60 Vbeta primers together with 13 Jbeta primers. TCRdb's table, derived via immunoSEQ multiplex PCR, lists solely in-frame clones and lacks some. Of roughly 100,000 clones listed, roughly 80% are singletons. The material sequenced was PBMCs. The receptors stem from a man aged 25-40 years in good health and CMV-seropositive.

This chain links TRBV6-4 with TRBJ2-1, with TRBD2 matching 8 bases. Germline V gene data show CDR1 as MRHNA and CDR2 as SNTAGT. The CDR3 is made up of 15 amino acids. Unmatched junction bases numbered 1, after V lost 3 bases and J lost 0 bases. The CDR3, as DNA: TGTGCCAGCAGTGAAAGCGGGGGCTCCTACAATGAGCAGTTCTTC. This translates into CASSESGGSYNEQFF.

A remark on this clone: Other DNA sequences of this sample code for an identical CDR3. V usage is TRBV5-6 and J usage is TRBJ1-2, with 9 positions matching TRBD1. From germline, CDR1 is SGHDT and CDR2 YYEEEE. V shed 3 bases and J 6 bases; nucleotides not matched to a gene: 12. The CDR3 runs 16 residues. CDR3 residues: CASSWVIEQGADGYTF. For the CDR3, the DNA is TGTGCCAGCAGCTGGGTCATTGAACAGGGGGCGGATGGCTACACCTTC.

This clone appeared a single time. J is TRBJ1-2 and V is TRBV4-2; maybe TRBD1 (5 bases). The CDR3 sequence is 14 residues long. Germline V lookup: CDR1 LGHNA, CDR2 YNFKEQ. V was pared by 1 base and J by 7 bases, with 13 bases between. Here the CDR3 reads CASSQVGDWGGYTF. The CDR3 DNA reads TGTGCCAGCAGCCAAGTGGGGGACTGGGGTGGCTACACCTTC.

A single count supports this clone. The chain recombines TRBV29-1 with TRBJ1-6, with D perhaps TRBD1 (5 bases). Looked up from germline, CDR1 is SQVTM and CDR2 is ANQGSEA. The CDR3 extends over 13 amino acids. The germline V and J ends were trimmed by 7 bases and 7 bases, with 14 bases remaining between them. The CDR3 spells CSAKDRGNSPLHF. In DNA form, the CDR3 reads TGCAGCGCCAAAGACAGAGGAAATTCACCCCTCCACTTT.

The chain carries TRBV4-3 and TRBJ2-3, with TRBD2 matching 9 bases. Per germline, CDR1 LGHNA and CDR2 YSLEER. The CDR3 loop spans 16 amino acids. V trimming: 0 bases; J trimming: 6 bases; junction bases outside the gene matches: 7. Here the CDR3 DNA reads TGCGCCAGCAGCCAAGATCCTGGCGGGGGGGCCGATACGCAGTATTTT. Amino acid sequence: CASSQDPGGGADTQYF.

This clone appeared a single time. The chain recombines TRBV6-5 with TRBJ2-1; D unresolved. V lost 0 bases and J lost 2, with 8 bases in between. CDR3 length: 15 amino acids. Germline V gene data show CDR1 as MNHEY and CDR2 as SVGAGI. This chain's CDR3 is CASSYSPQAYNEQFF. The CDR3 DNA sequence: TGTGCCAGCAGTTACTCACCCCAGGCCTACAATGAGCAGTTCTTC.

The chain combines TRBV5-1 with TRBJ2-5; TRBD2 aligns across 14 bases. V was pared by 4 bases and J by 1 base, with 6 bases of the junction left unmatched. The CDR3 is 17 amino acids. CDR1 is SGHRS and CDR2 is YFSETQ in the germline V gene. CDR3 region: CASSMGTSGGFQETQYF. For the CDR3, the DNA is TGCGCCAGCAGCATGGGGACTAGCGGGGGCTTCCAAGAGACCCAGTACTTC.

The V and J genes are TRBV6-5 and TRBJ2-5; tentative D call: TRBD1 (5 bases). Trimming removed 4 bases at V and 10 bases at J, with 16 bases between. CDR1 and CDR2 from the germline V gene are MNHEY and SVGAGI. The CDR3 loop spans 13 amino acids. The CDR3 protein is CASSFLDIPGQYF. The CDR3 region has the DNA TGTGCCAGCAGTTTCCTGGACATCCCGGGCCAGTACTTC.

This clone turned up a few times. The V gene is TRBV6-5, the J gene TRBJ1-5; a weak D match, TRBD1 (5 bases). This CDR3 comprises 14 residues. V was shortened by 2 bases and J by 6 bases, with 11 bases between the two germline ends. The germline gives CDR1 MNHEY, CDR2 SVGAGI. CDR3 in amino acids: CASSYPKGPQPQHF. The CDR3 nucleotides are TGTGCCAGCAGTTACCCGAAGGGGCCTCAGCCCCAGCATTTT.

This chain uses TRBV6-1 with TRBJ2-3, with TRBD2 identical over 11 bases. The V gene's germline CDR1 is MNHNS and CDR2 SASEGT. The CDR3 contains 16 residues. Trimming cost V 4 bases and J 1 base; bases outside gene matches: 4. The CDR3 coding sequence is TGTGCCAGCAGTGTATCGACTAGCGGGGGCACAGATACGCAGTATTTT. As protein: CASSVSTSGGTDTQYF.

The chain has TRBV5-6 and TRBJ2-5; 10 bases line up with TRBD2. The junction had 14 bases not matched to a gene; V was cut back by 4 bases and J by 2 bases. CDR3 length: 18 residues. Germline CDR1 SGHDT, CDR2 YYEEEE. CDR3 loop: CASSVGASGGFLQETQYF. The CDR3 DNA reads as TGTGCCAGCAGCGTGGGGGCTAGCGGGGGTTTCCTACAAGAGACCCAGTACTTC.

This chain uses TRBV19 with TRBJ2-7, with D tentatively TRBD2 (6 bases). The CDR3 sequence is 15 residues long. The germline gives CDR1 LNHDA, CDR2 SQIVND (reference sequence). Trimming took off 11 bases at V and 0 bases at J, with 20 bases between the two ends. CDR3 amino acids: CALLPRETVSYEQYF. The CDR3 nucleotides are TGTGCCCTCTTACCCCGGGAGACAGTCTCCTACGAGCAGTACTTC.

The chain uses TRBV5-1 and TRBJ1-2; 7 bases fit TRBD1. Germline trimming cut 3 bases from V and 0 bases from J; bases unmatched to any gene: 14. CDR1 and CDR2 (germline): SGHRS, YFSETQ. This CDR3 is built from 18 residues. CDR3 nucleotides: TGCGCCAGCAGCTCGCCGGACAGGCGAAACCTAGCTAACTATGGCTACACCTTC. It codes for CASSSPDRRNLANYGYTF.

Here the CDR3 reads CASSLAGGVGSGELFF. The DNA for the CDR3 is TGTGCCAGCAGCTTGGCGGGCGGGGTAGGGTCCGGGGAGCTGTTTTTT. V is TRBV5-4 and J is TRBJ2-2; D may be TRBD2 (6 bases). Germline V gene sequence: CDR1 SGHNT, CDR2 YYREEE (reference sequence). Between the trimmed V and J ends, which lost 0 bases and 6 bases, there was a span of 15 bases. This CDR3 region has 16 residues.